In this sample, the clone carrying this T cell receptor (beta chain) turned up a few times. The antigen remains undetermined. The data derive from a study of T cell repertoires in cytomegalovirus infection. Whole-study context: Through public TCR beta signatures, both CMV infection and matching HLA type were indicated.

Trimming left V 0 bases short and J 8 bases short, with 10 bases between. Germline CDR1 and CDR2: MNHEY and SVGAGI. This CDR3 contains 13 residues. A single record per CDR3 protein comes from TCRdb applying MiXCR to the reads. Among about 78,000 distinct CDR3 sequences listed, roughly 40% were seen once. The clonotype comes from a human donor in good health (CMV status not recorded). Some clones in this sample may be carry-over from other donors' samples. The V call is TRBV6-5, the J call TRBJ1-2, with D hard to call. Source: CD8+ T cells from cultured PBMCs, taken from culture after CMV antigen stimulation. CDR3 loop: CASSYSAAGGYTF. CDR3 nucleotides: TGTGCCAGCAGTTACTCGGCCGCGGGGGGCTACACCTTC.